This T cell receptor (beta chain) is from a study of shared clonotypes between healthy human individuals. Regarding the study as a whole: Sequencing depth was expected to influence donor clonotype sharing. At large depth, rarefaction still showed sorted-subset sequencing to be incomplete.

As concerns this clone: The target antigen is unknown. The identical CDR3 is also encoded by other nucleotide sequences in the sample.

Every subset had its genomic DNA shared out evenly among several immunoSEQ plates. Here immunoSEQ multiplex PCR was the method, and the copy in TCRdb shows in-frame clones only, minus some. In the table there are about 2.2 million clones, approximately 92% of which are singletons. Terminally differentiated effector memory CD45RA+ cells were excluded from the naive CD8 cells, which were CD45RO-negative and positively selected for CCR7. Sequenced: naive CD8+ T cells from PBMCs. The clonotype was recovered from a man aged 18 to 29 in good health. Some clones in this sample may be carry-over from other donors' samples.

The CDR3 loop is CASSLTLSYEQYF. The CDR3 coding sequence is TGTGCCAGCAGTCTGACTTTATCCTACGAGCAGTACTTC. The rearrangement uses TRBV28 and TRBJ2-7; D remains unclear. Germline-derived CDR1 and CDR2 are MDHEN and SYDVKM. V was pared by 5 bases and J by 1 base, with 9 bases between. This CDR3 has 13 amino acids.